The 19 T cell receptor beta chains below were found in one sample sequenced in a study of blood T cell repertoires in COVID-19. Assay used: immunoSEQ multiplex PCR; TCRdb lists only in-frame clones, some missing. The data hold around 200,000 clones, with 83% observed a single time. The sample was peripheral blood. The receptors originated from a woman aged 45 to 65 with acute or convalescent COVID-19.

This clone was seen a handful of times. J is TRBJ1-5 and V is TRBV28, with a tentative D call TRBD1 (5 bases). The V and J ends lost 6 bases and 5 bases respectively, with 20 bases between them. This CDR3 comprises 16 residues. CDR1 and CDR2 (germline): MDHEN, SYDVKM. The CDR3 DNA sequence: TGTGCCAGCAGCCCCGTTGACATGGGGCTGGATCAGCCCCAGCATTTT. This sequence encodes CASSPVDMGLDQPQHF.

V usage is TRBV7-9 and J usage is TRBJ2-4; a possible D gene is TRBD2 (6 bases). CDR1 is SEHNR, CDR2 FQNEAQ, per germline (reference sequence). V was pared by 1 base and J by 1 base, with 11 bases between. The CDR3 consists of 16 residues. CDR3 sequence (DNA): TGTGCCAGCAGCTTAGTAGTGGGAGGCGCCAAAAACATTCAGTACTTC. This translates into CASSLVVGGAKNIQYF.

Here the CDR3 reads CASNTGTSGNNEQFF. CDR3 DNA sequence: TGCGCCAGCAATACCGGGACTAGCGGGAACAATGAGCAGTTCTTC. This chain uses TRBV10-2 with TRBJ2-1, with 13 nucleotides matching TRBD2. Per the germline V gene, CDR1 is WSHSY and CDR2 is SAAADI. The CDR3 extends over 15 amino acids. The trim removed 7 bases at V and 5 bases at J, leaving 5 bases unmatched.

The J gene is TRBJ2-1, the V gene TRBV4-2; D might be TRBD2 (6 bases). The V gene lost 3 bases and the J gene lost 8 bases, with 14 bases spanning the gap. Germline lookup yields CDR1 LGHNA and CDR2 YNFKEQ. This CDR3 is built from 14 residues. The CDR3 loop is CASSQRGSTDEQFF. The CDR3 coding sequence is TGTGCCAGCAGCCAGCGGGGCTCTACCGATGAGCAGTTCTTC.

J is TRBJ2-7 and V is TRBV12-3 or TRBV12-4; D unclear. The V end lost 1 base, the J end lost 4 bases, and 8 bases lay between the germline ends. The CDR3 totals 13 residues. This CDR3 is CASSLGLPYEQYF. The DNA for the CDR3 is TGTGCCAGCAGTTTAGGGCTCCCGTACGAGCAGTACTTC.

This chain's CDR3 is CASSEIGGGQPQHF. In DNA form, the CDR3 reads TGTGCCAGCAGTGAAATCGGTGGGGGGCAGCCCCAGCATTTT. The J gene is TRBJ1-5, the V gene TRBV25-1, with a tentative D call TRBD1 (5 bases). Trimming stripped 2 bases from V and 7 bases from J, with 12 bases between. In germline, CDR1 is MGHDK, CDR2 SYGVNS. This CDR3 is built from 14 residues.

This chain connects TRBV3-1 (or the pseudogene TRBV3-2) to TRBJ2-7; perhaps TRBD1 as D (6 bases). The CDR3 totals 17 residues. V was pared by 3 bases and J by 5 bases, with 23 bases between. Germline V gene data show CDR1 as LGHDT and CDR2 as YNNKEL (reference sequence). CDR3 nucleotides: TGTGCCAGCAGCCAGGGGTGGGGGCGGCAGAACCCCCACGAGCAGTACTTC. This sequence encodes CASSQGWGRQNPHEQYF.

Points on this clone: This same CDR3 is encoded by further DNA sequences in the sample. The chain has TRBV25-1 and TRBJ2-3; D not resolved. In germline, CDR1 is MGHDK, CDR2 SYGVNS. CDR3 length: 11 amino acids. Trimming shortened V by 5 bases and J by 3 bases, and 3 bases separated the two germline ends. The CDR3 loop is CASSQTDTQYF. The CDR3 nucleotides read TGTGCCAGCAGTCAGACAGATACGCAGTATTTT.

This chain uses TRBV4-2 with TRBJ2-3; 7 bases match TRBD2. The germline V gene has CDR1 LGHNA and CDR2 YNFKEQ. Trimming took 0 bases from V and 0 from J; bases not matched to a gene: 3. There are 16 residues in the CDR3. CDR3 region: CASSQDEAGSTDTQYF. As DNA, the CDR3 is TGTGCCAGCAGCCAAGATGAAGCGGGAAGCACAGATACGCAGTATTTT.

The chain combines TRBV19 with TRBJ1-5, with TRBD1 matching over 8 bases. V lost 7 bases and J lost 2; bases outside the gene matches: 10. Germline V lookup: CDR1 LNHDA, CDR2 SQIVND (reference sequence). This CDR3 comprises 16 residues. The CDR3 DNA reads as TGTGCCAGTACCACATCCGCGGGACAGGGCAATCAGCCCCAGCATTTT. Translating it yields CASTTSAGQGNQPQHF.

J is TRBJ1-4 and V is TRBV10-2; no firm D call. This CDR3 contains 17 residues. Germline CDR1 and CDR2: WSHSY and SAAADI. Trimming removed 2 bases at V and 0 bases at J, with 13 bases between. CDR3 protein: CASSETPTSATNEKLFF. As DNA, the CDR3 is TGCGCCAGCAGTGAGACCCCAACCTCGGCAACTAATGAAAAACTGTTTTTT.

This clone was recorded only once. V is TRBV27 and J is TRBJ1-1, with TRBD1 matching over 7 bases. The germline V gene encodes CDR1 MNHEY and CDR2 SMNVEV (reference sequence). The CDR3 covers 15 residues. J gave up 1 base and V 0 bases, and 2 bases lay outside the gene matches. CDR3 sequence (DNA): TGTGCCAGCAGTTTATCGGACAGGACGAACACTGAAGCTTTCTTT. Translated, it gives CASSLSDRTNTEAFF.

This chain links TRBV28 with TRBJ2-7; 11 bases align to TRBD1. Germline trimming cut 4 bases from V and 5 bases from J; bases unmatched to any gene: 1. The germline V gene has CDR1 MDHEN and CDR2 SYDVKM. The CDR3 is 13 amino acids. The CDR3 DNA reads TGTGCCAGCAGTTGGGACAGGGGGGACGAGCAGTACTTC. It encodes CASSWDRGDEQYF.

The rearrangement uses TRBV5-1 and TRBJ2-5, with 8 bases that match TRBD2. The V segment lost 4 bases and the J segment 4 bases; nucleotides outside the gene matches: 9. The germline V gene has CDR1 SGHRS and CDR2 YFSETQ. The CDR3 has 15 residues. The CDR3 reads CASSPGGAPPETQYF. CDR3 nucleotides: TGCGCCAGCAGCCCGGGGGGGGCGCCCCCAGAGACCCAGTACTTC.

The CDR3 is CATSRKLGLAAPNEQFF. The CDR3 DNA is TGTGCCACCAGCAGGAAGTTGGGACTAGCGGCCCCCAATGAGCAGTTCTTC. The rearrangement uses TRBV15 and TRBJ2-1; 11 nucleotides agree with TRBD2. CDR3 length: 17 residues. CDR1 and CDR2 (germline): LNHNV, YYDKDF (reference sequence). Unmatched junction bases numbered 10, after V lost 3 bases and J lost 6 bases.

The V call is TRBV20-1, the J call TRBJ2-1; no firm D call. CDR1 DFQATT and CDR2 SNEGSKA come from the germline V gene (reference sequence). V gave up 6 bases and J gave up 12 bases, with 12 bases separating them. This CDR3 comprises 10 residues. The CDR3: CSAQAFGQFF. The CDR3 region has the DNA TGCAGTGCCCAAGCTTTTGGGCAGTTCTTC.

The rearrangement joins TRBV28 to TRBJ1-4; 12 bases agree with TRBD1. The CDR3 extends over 14 amino acids. Trimming took 6 bases from V and 11 from J; bases not matched to a gene: 7. Germline values: CDR1 MDHEN, CDR2 SYDVKM. The CDR3 bases are TGTGCCAGCAGGTCCGGGACAGGGGGCGCGAAACTGTTTTTT. It yields the protein CASRSGTGGAKLFF.

This chain joins TRBV20-1 and TRBJ2-1; TRBD2 is a possible D gene (5 bases). In germline, CDR1 is DFQATT, CDR2 SNEGSKA (reference sequence). This CDR3 spans 10 amino acids. Trimming removed 5 bases at V and 10 bases at J, with 9 bases between. The CDR3 nucleotides read TGCAGTGCTGGAACTAGGGAGCAGTTCTTC. Its protein is CSAGTREQFF.

The V call is TRBV28, the J call TRBJ1-5, with TRBD1 as a possible D gene (5 bases). This CDR3 is 14 amino acids long. Germline values: CDR1 MDHEN, CDR2 SYDVKM. The V gene lost 5 bases and the J gene lost 10 bases, with 18 bases spanning the gap. In nucleotides, the CDR3 is TGTGCCAGCAGTCCCGAATCCGGGGGTTACCCCCAGCATTTT. It encodes CASSPESGGYPQHF.